Only a few counts were recorded for the clone carrying this TCR beta chain. The PCR was carried out with 60 Vbeta primers and 13 Jbeta primers. Assay used: immunoSEQ multiplex PCR; TCRdb lists only in-frame clones, some missing. The sample consists of 120,000 or so clones, around 80% of them appearing once. These data belong to a study of cytomegalovirus exposure and HLA in healthy donors. The V gene end was trimmed by 4 bases and the J gene end by 1 base; junction bases not matched to a gene: 14. Germline V gene lookup returns CDR1 SGHRS and CDR2 YFSETQ. The CDR3 spans 17 residues. The clonotype comes from a man aged 25-45 years in good health and CMV-seropositive. This chain uses TRBV5-1 with TRBJ2-7; the match to TRBD2 covers 7 bases. Sequencing input: PBMCs. The CDR3 is CASSQGAGLYLSYEQYF. CDR3 nucleotide sequence: TGCGCCAGCAGCCAAGGAGCGGGACTTTACTTATCCTACGAGCAGTACTTC.